This TCR beta chain was sequenced for a study of beta chain features in type 1 diabetes. Across the whole study: Patient and healthy donor groups were alike in age, gender and cell yields.

Study-wide points: Patients with Type 1 diabetes showed moderately but significantly shorter TCRB CDR3s in all four CD4+ subsets. The naive, central memory and Treg TCRB repertoires looked more alike in patients than they did in healthy donors.

This clone was counted only a few times. Its target is not known. Of the isolated RNA, all was reverse transcribed, and so the sequenced material was expressed TCRB transcripts. The assay was immunoSEQ multiplex PCR, and TCRdb's table has in-frame clones only and misses some. The sample has a few hundred thousand clones, around 12% seen once. This CDR3 comprises 14 residues. With 5 bases clipped from V and 2 bases from J, the junction kept 4 bases outside the gene matches. CDR1 is MNHEY and CDR2 is SVGAGI in the germline V gene. A single heparinised blood sample, averaging roughly 0.11 L, was obtained per donor.

The sample taken for sequencing was naive CD4+ T cells from blood. This clonotype was obtained from a man aged 18 to 30 in good health. The genes are TRBV6-5 and TRBJ2-7; 9 bases map to TRBD1. In DNA, the CDR3 is TGTGCCAGCAGTCCCAGGACAGGGGCCTACGAGCAGTACTTC. Its translation is CASSPRTGAYEQYF.